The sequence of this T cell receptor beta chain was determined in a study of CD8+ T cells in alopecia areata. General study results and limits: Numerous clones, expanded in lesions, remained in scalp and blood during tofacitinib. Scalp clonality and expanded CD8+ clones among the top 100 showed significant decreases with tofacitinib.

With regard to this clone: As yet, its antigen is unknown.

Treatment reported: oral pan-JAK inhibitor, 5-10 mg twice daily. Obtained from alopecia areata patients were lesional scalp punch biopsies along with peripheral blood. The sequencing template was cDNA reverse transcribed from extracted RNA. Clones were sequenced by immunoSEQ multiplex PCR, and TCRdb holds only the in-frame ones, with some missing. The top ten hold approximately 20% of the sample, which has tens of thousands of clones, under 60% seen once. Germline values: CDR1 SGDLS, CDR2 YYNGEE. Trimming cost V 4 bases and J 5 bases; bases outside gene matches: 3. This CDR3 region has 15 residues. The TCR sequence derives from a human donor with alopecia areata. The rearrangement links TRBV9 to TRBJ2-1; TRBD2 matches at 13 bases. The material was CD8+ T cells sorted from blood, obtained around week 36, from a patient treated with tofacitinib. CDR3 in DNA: TGTGCCAGCAGCCCAGGGACTAGCGGGAACAATGAGCAGTTCTTC. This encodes CASSPGTSGNNEQFF.